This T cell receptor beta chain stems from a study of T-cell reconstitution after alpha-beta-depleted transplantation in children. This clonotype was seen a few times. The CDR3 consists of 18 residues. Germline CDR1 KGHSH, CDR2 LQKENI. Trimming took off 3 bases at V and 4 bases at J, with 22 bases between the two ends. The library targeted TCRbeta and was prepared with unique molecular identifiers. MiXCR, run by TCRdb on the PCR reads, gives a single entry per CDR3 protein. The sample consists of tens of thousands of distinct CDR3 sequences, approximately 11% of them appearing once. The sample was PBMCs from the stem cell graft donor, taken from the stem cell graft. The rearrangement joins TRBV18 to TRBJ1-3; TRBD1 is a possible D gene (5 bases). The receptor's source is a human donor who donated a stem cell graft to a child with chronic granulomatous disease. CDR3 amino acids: CASSPIPPSVGVGNTIYF. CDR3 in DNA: TGTGCCAGCTCACCTATACCCCCCAGTGTAGGGGTCGGAAACACCATATATTTT.